This T cell receptor beta chain was retrieved from a study of control samples from healthy donors and cancer patients. TCRdb's copy holds only in-frame clones and misses some; the assay was immunoSEQ multiplex PCR. The sample has about 180,000 clones; nearly 90% are singletons. This clone was seen a single time. J was trimmed by 0 bases and V by 5 bases; bases with no gene match: 7. The CDR3 runs 16 residues. Germline values: CDR1 MDHEN, CDR2 SYDVKM. Sequencing used blood. The genes are TRBV28 and TRBJ1-1, with 9 bases identical to TRBD1. This clonotype was sampled from a woman aged 45-59 years in good health. The CDR3 spells CASSLPGQGMNTEAFF. The CDR3 DNA follows: TGTGCCAGCAGTCTTCCGGGACAGGGTATGAACACTGAAGCTTTCTTT.